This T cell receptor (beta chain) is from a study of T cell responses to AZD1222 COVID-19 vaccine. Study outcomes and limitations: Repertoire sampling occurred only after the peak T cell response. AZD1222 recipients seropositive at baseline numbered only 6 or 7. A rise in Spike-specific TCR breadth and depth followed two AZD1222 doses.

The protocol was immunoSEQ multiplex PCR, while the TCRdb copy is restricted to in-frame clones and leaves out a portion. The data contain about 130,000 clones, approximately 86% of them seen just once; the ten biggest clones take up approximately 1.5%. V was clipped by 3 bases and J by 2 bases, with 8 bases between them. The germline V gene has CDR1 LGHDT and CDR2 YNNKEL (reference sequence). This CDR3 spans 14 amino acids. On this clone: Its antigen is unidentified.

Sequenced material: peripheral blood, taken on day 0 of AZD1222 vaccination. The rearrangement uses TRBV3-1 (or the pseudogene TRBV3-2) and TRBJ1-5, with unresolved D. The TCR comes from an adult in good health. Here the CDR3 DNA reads TGTGCCAGCAGCCATGAAGGAGGCAATCAGCCCCAGCATTTT. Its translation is CASSHEGGNQPQHF.